This TCR beta chain originates from a study of T cells in Graves' hyperthyroidism and ophthalmopathy. TCR beta CDR3 regions were amplified from RNA transcripts. The HTBI primer set was used in a first-round RT-PCR of the TCR CDR3. TCRdb analysed the multiplex PCR reads with MiXCR anew, one entry per CDR3 protein. The repertoire has 370,000 or so distinct CDR3 sequences, 25% of them found once; the top ten carry around four fifths. Trimming cost V 0 bases and J 0 bases, with 12 bases left between them. The CDR3 length is 17 residues. The V gene's germline CDR1 is LGHNA and CDR2 YNFKEQ. The genes are TRBV4-2 and TRBJ2-4; TRBD2 might be the D (5 bases). The sample consisted of blood. This receptor was taken from a man aged 50 or older with Graves' hyperthyroidism. The CDR3 reads CASSQDELARAKNIQYF. Written as DNA, the CDR3 is TGTGCCAGCAGCCAAGATGAGTTAGCGAGAGCCAAAAACATTCAGTACTTC.